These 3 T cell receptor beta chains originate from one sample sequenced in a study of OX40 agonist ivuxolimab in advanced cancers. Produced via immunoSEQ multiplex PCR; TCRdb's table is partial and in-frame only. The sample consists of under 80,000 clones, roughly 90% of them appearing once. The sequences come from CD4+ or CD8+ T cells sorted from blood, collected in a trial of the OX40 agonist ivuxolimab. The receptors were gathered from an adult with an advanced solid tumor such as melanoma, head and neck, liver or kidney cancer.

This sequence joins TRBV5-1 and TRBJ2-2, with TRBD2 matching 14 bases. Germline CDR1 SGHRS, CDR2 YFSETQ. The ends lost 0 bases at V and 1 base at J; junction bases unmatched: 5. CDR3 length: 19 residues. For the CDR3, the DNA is TGCGCCAGCAGCTTGGACCTGGGACTAGCGGGGGTGAACACCGGGGAGCTGTTTTTT. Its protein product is CASSLDLGLAGVNTGELFF. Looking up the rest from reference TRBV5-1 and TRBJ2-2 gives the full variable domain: KAGVTQTPRYLIKTRGQQVTLSCSPISGHRSVSWYQQTPGQGLQFLFEYFSETQRNKGNFPGRFSGRQFSNSRSEMNVSTLELGDSALYLCASSLDLGLAGVNTGELFFGEGSRLTVL.

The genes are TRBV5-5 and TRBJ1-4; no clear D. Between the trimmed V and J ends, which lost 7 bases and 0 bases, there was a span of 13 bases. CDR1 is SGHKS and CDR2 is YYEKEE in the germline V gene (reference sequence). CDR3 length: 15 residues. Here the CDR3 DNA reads TGTGCCAGCGTCGGGAGAGATACAACTAATGAAAAACTGTTTTTT. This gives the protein CASVGRDTTNEKLFF.

The CDR3 loop is CASSTHQPQHF. The CDR3, as DNA: TGTGCCAGCAGTACACATCAGCCCCAGCATTTT. This chain links TRBV27 with TRBJ1-5; D is ambiguous. There are 11 residues in the CDR3. With 5 bases removed from V and 5 bases from J, the gap between germline ends came to 4 bases. CDR1 and CDR2 (germline): MNHEY, SMNVEV (reference sequence).